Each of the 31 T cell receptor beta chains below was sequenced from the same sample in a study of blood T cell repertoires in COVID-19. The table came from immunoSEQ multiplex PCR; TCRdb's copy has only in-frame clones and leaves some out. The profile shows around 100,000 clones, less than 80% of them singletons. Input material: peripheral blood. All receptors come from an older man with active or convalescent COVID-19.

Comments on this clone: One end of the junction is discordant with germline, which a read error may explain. The CDR3 protein is CASRADRLLVDF. The DNA of the CDR3 is TGTGCCAGCAGGGCTGACAGGCTATTAGTGGATTTT. This chain connects TRBV2 to TRBJ2-3, with a possible D match to TRBD1 (6 bases). This CDR3 has 12 amino acids. Germline V gene sequence: CDR1 SNHLY, CDR2 FYNNEI.

The CDR3 sequence: CASRGRTGGNQPQHF. CDR3 DNA: TGTGCCAGCAGGGGTCGGACAGGGGGTAATCAGCCCCAGCATTTT. The chain is built from TRBV28 and TRBJ1-5; 10 nucleotides line up with TRBD1. After removal of 6 bases from V and 4 bases from J, the junction contained 6 bases not matched to a gene. CDR1 and CDR2 (germline): MDHEN, SYDVKM. The CDR3 has 15 amino acids.

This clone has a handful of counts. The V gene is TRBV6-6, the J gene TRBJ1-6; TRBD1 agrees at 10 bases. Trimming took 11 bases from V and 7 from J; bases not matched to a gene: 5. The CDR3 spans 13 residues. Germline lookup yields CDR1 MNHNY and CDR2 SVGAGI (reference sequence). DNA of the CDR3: TGTGCCGGACAGGGACAGGGGAATTCACCCCTCCACTTT. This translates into CAGQGQGNSPLHF.

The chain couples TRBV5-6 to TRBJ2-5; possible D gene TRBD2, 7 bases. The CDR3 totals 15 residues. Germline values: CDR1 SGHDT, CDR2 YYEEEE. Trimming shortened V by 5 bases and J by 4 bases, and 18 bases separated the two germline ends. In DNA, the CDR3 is TGTGCCAGCAGTCTTAACGGGGGGCGCGGAGAGACCCAGTACTTC. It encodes CASSLNGGRGETQYF.

The CDR3 spells CASSMTSGRDNEQFF. As DNA, the CDR3 is TGTGCCAGCAGCATGACTAGCGGGAGGGACAATGAGCAGTTCTTC. The chain links TRBV27 to TRBJ2-1; 14 bases map to TRBD2. The trim removed 6 bases at V and 5 bases at J, leaving 3 bases unmatched. CDR1 and CDR2 (germline): MNHEY, SMNVEV (reference sequence). The CDR3 totals 15 residues.

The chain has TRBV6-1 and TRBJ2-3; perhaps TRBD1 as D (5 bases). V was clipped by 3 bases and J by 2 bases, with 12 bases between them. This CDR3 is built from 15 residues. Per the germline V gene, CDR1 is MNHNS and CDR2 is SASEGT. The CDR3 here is CASSEGQRFTDTQYF. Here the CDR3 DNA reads TGTGCCAGCAGTGAGGGGCAGAGATTCACAGATACGCAGTATTTT.

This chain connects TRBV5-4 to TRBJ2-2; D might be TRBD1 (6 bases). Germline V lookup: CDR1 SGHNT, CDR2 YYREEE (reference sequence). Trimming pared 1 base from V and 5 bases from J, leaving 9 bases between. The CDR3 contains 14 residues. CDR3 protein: CASSLRTATGELFF. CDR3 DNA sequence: TGTGCCAGCAGCTTGAGGACAGCGACCGGGGAGCTGTTTTTT.

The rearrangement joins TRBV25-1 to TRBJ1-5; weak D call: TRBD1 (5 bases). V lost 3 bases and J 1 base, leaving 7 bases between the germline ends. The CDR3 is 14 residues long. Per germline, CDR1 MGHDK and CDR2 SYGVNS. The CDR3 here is CASSEGQSNQPQHF. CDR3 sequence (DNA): TGTGCCAGCAGTGAGGGGCAGAGCAATCAGCCCCAGCATTTT. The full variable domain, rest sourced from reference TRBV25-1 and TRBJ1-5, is EADIYQTPRYLVIGTGKKITLECSQTMGHDKMYWYQQDPGMELHLIHYSYGVNSTEKGDLSSESTVSRIRTEHFPLTLESARPSHTSQYLCASSEGQSNQPQHFGDGTRLSIL.

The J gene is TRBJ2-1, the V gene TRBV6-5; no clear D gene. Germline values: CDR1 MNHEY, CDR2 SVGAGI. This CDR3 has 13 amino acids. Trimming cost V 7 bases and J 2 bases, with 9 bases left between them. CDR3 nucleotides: TGTGCCAGCATCTCTAGTACCTACAATGAGCAGTTCTTC. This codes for CASISSTYNEQFF.

The CDR3 bases are TGCGCCAGCAGTGATATGTGGGGTGGACTCGCAGATACGCAGTATTTT. Translating gives CASSDMWGGLADTQYF. The rearrangement joins TRBV10-1 to TRBJ2-3, with a tentative D call TRBD2 (5 bases). Germline values: CDR1 WNHNN, CDR2 SYGVQD (reference sequence). The CDR3 spans 16 residues. Between the trimmed V and J ends, which lost 3 bases and 4 bases, there was a span of 17 bases.

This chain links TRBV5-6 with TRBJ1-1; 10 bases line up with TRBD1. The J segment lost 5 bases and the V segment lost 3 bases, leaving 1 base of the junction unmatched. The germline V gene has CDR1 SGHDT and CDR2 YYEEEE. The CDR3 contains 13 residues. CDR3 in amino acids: CASSWDRGTEAFF. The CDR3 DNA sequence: TGTGCCAGCAGCTGGGACAGGGGAACTGAAGCTTTCTTT. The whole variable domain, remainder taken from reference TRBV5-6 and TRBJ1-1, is DAGVTQSPTHLIKTRGQQVTLRCSPKSGHDTVSWYQQALGQGPQFIFQYYEEEERQRGNFPDRFSGHQFPNYSSELNVNALLLGDSALYLCASSWDRGTEAFFGQGTRLTVV.

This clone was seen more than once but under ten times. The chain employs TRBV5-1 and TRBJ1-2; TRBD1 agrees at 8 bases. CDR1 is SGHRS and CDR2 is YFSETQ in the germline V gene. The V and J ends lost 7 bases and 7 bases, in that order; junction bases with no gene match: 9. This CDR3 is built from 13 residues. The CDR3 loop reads CASSDRVNRGYTF. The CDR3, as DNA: TGCGCCAGCTCGGACAGGGTAAATCGTGGCTACACCTTC. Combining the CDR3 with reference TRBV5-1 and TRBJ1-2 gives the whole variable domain KAGVTQTPRYLIKTRGQQVTLSCSPISGHRSVSWYQQTPGQGLQFLFEYFSETQRNKGNFPGRFSGRQFSNSRSEMNVSTLELGDSALYLCASSDRVNRGYTFGSGTRLTVV.

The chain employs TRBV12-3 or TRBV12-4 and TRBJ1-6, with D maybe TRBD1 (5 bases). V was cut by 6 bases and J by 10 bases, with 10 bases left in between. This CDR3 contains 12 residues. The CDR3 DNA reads TGTGCCAGCAGAGCGGGGGACTCACCCCTCCACTTT. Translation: CASRAGDSPLHF.

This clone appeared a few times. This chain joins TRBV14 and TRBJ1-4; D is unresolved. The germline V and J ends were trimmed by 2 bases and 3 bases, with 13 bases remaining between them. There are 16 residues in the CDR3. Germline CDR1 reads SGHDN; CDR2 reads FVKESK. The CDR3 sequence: CASSQQSPSSNEKLFF. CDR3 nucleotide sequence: TGTGCCAGCAGCCAACAATCCCCGAGCTCTAATGAAAAACTGTTTTTT.

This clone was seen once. CDR3 amino acids: CASSPLGAGSSYEQYF. The CDR3 DNA is TGTGCCAGCAGCCCCCTCGGGGCGGGGAGCTCCTACGAGCAGTACTTC. The rearrangement uses TRBV5-4 and TRBJ2-7; maybe TRBD2 (6 bases). Germline V gene lookup returns CDR1 SGHNT and CDR2 YYREEE (reference sequence). This CDR3 has 16 amino acids. Trimming removed 4 bases from V and 0 bases from J, with 17 bases in between. Based on the CDR3 plus reference TRBV5-4 and TRBJ2-7, the full variable domain is ETGVTQSPTHLIKTRGQQVTLRCSSQSGHNTVSWYQQALGQGPQFIFQYYREEENGRGNFPPRFSGLQFPNYSSELNVNALELDDSALYLCASSPLGAGSSYEQYFGPGTRLTVT.

The CDR3 sequence is CASSFGTQDWYF. DNA of the CDR3: TGTGCCAGCAGTTTCGGGACTCAGGATTGGTATTTT. The chain has TRBV27 and TRBJ2-3; D perhaps matches TRBD2 (6 bases). CDR1 and CDR2 (germline): MNHEY, SMNVEV (reference sequence). The V end was cut by 3 bases, the J end by 14 bases, with 15 bases between. The CDR3 is 12 amino acids.

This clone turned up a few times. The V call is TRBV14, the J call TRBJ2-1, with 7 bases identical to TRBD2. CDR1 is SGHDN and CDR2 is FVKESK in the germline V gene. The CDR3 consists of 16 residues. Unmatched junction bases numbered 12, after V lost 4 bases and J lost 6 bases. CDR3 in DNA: TGTGCCAGCAGCCCCCTCGGGGCGGGGGACCTCAATGAGCAGTTCTTC. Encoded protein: CASSPLGAGDLNEQFF.

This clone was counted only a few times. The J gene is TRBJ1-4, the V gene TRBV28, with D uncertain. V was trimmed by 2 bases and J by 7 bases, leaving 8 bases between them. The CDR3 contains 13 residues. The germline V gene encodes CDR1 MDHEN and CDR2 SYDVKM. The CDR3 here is CASSLRHGEKLFF. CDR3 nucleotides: TGTGCCAGCAGTTTAAGACATGGTGAAAAACTGTTTTTT.

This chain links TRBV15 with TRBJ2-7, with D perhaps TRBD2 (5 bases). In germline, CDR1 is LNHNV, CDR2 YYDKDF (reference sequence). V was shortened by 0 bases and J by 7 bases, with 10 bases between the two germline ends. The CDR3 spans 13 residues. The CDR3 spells CATSRDREAEQYF. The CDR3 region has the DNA TGTGCCACCAGCAGAGATCGGGAAGCTGAGCAGTACTTC.

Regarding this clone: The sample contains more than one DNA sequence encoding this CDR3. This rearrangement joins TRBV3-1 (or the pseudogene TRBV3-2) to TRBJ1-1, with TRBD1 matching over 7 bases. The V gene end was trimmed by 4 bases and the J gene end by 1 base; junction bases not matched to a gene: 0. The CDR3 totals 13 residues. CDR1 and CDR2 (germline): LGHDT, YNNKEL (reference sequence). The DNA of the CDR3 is TGTGCCAGCAGCCGACAGGGGAACACTGAAGCTTTCTTT. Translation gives CASSRQGNTEAFF.

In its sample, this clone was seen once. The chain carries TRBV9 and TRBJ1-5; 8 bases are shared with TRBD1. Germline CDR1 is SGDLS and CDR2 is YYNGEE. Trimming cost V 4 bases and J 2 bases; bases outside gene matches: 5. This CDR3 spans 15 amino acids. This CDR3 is CASSPGQGGNQPQHF. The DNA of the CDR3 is TGTGCCAGCAGCCCCGGACAGGGCGGCAATCAGCCCCAGCATTTT.

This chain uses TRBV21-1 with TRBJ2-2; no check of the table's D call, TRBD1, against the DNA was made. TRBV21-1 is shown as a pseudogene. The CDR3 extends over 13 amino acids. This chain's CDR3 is CASWDKYTGELFF. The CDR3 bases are TGTGCCAGCTGGGACAAGTACACCGGGGAGCTGTTTTTT.

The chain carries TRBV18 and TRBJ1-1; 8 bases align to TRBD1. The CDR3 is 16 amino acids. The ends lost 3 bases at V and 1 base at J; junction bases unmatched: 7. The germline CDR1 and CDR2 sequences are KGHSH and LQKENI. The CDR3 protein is CASSPGFGTGNTEAFF. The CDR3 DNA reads TGTGCCAGCTCACCGGGCTTCGGGACAGGGAACACTGAAGCTTTCTTT.

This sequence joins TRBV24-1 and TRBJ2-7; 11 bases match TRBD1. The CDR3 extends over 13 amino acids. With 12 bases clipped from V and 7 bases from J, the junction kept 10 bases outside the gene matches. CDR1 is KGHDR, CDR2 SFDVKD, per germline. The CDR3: CAALDRGRGEQYF. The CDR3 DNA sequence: TGTGCCGCCTTGGACAGGGGGCGCGGTGAGCAGTACTTC.

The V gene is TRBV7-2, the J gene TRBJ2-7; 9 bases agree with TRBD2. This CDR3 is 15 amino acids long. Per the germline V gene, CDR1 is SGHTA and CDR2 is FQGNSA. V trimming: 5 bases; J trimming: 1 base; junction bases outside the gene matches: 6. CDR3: CASSPGLAFSYEQYF. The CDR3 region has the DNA TGTGCCAGCAGCCCCGGACTAGCGTTTTCCTACGAGCAGTACTTC.

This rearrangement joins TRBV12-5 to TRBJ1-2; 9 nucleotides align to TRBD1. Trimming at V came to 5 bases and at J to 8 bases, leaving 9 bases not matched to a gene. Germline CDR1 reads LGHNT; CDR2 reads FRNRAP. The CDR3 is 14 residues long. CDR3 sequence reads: CASGASGTGSGYTF. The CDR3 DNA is TGTGCTAGTGGTGCGTCCGGGACAGGGTCCGGCTACACCTTC.

The CDR3 protein is CASSLTREETQYF. CDR3 coding DNA: TGTGCCAGCAGTCTAACCCGGGAAGAGACCCAGTACTTC. This rearrangement joins TRBV2 to TRBJ2-5; no clear D gene. Germline loops: CDR1 SNHLY, CDR2 FYNNEI. The V end was cut by 5 bases, the J end by 3 bases, with 10 bases between. The CDR3 is 13 amino acids.

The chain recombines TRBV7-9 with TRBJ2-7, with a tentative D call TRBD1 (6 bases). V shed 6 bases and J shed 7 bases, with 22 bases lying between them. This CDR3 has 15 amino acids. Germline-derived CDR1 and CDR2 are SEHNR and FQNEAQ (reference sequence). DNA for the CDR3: TGTGCCAGCAGTCCCTCCGGGACAACAGGTCGGGAGCAGTACTTC. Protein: CASSPSGTTGREQYF.

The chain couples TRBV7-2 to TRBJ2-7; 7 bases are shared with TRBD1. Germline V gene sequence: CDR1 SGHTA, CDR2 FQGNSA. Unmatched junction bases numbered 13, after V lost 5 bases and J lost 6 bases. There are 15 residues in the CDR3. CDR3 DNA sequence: TGTGCCAGCAGCGGCCTGGGTAAGGGGGCAGCCGAGCAGTACTTC. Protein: CASSGLGKGAAEQYF.

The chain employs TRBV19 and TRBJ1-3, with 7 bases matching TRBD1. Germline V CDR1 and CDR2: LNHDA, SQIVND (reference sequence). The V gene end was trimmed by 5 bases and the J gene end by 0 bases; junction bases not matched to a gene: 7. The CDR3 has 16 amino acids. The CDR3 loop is CASSSDRIFSGNTIYF. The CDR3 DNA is TGTGCCAGTAGTTCGGACAGGATATTCTCTGGAAACACCATATATTTT.

This CDR3 reads CASSLHTGDGGGYTF. CDR3 DNA: TGCGCCAGCAGCTTACACACGGGGGATGGAGGGGGCTACACCTTC. The rearrangement links TRBV5-1 to TRBJ1-2, with D perhaps TRBD1 (5 bases). CDR1 and CDR2 (germline): SGHRS, YFSETQ. Trimming pared 2 bases from V and 8 bases from J, leaving 19 bases between. This CDR3 contains 15 residues.